This T cell receptor (beta chain) was captured by sequencing in a study of beta chain features in type 1 diabetes. This clone was detected a few times. Its antigen is not identified. Trimming shortened V by 2 bases and J by 8 bases, and 21 bases separated the two germline ends. The CDR3 has 16 residues. Germline CDR1 MDHEN, CDR2 SYDVKM. As every portion of the isolated RNA was reverse transcribed, the sequencing read expressed TCRB transcripts. The table came from immunoSEQ multiplex PCR; TCRdb's copy has only in-frame clones and leaves some out. The table includes about 360,000 clones, around 13% detected once. Regarding the study as a whole: Insertion counts at VDJ junctions were lower in type 1 diabetes patients, who also showed more deletions there. HLA influence on TCRB rearrangement stayed unresolved here. Shortening that was moderate but significant affected the TCRB CDR3s of Type 1 diabetes patients in all four CD4+ subsets.

The source of this sequence is a man aged 18 to 30 in good health. This sequence joins TRBV28 and TRBJ1-1; D gene ambiguous. The sequenced sample was naive CD4+ T cells from blood. The CDR3, as DNA: TGTGCCAGCAGTTTACCCGCACCGAGAGGGTGGTCGGAAGCTTTCTTT. Its protein is CASSLPAPRGWSEAFF.